These 21 T cell receptor beta chains were all obtained from the same sample, sequenced in a study of blood T cell repertoires in COVID-19. This table comes from immunoSEQ multiplex PCR, and its TCRdb copy is limited to in-frame clones, with some not included. Among roughly 480,000 clones listed, roughly nine tenths were seen once. Sequenced: peripheral blood. Receptors originate from a man aged 18 to 30 with COVID-19, enrolled during active disease.

The chain joins TRBV25-1 to TRBJ2-3; possible D gene TRBD2, 5 bases. The CDR3 consists of 15 residues. V dropped 3 bases and J dropped 2 bases, with 12 bases sitting between them. From germline, CDR1 is MGHDK and CDR2 SYGVNS. CDR3 in amino acids: CASSDRGRYTDTQYF. CDR3 DNA: TGTGCCAGCAGTGATCGGGGTAGATACACAGATACGCAGTATTTT.

Only one count was recorded for this clone. The chain recombines TRBV5-4 with TRBJ2-4; TRBD2 might be the D (5 bases). The germline gives CDR1 SGHNT, CDR2 YYREEE (reference sequence). The CDR3 is made up of 13 amino acids. Trimming took 5 bases from V and 4 from J, leaving 10 bases between them. CDR3 protein: CASSESGKNIQYF. Written as DNA, the CDR3 is TGTGCCAGCAGTGAATCGGGGAAAAACATTCAGTACTTC.

This clone was picked up a small number of times. Other DNA sequences of this sample code for an identical CDR3. This chain connects TRBV27 to TRBJ1-1; D is uncertain. The germline V gene encodes CDR1 MNHEY and CDR2 SMNVEV (reference sequence). V lost 3 bases to trimming and J lost 2 bases, with 7 bases between them. The CDR3 runs to 13 residues. CDR3 residues: CASSLAGNTEAFF. CDR3 nucleotides: TGTGCCAGCAGTTTGGCGGGAAACACTGAAGCTTTCTTT.

The J gene is TRBJ1-1, the V gene TRBV18, with D tentatively TRBD1 (5 bases). V lost 4 bases and J 9 bases, leaving 18 bases between the germline ends. This CDR3 region has 14 residues. Germline assignment: CDR1 KGHSH and CDR2 LQKENI. The CDR3 loop reads CASSRQKTDQKAFF. The CDR3 DNA follows: TGTGCCAGCTCACGACAGAAGACGGACCAGAAAGCTTTCTTT.

CDR3 protein: CASSLGQPYYGYTF. CDR3 nucleotide sequence: TGTGCCAGCAGCTTGGGACAGCCGTACTATGGCTACACCTTC. The V gene is TRBV5-4, the J gene TRBJ1-2; tentatively, D is TRBD1 (5 bases). V was shortened by 0 bases and J by 3 bases, with 9 bases between the two germline ends. The CDR3 length is 14 residues. Germline values: CDR1 SGHNT, CDR2 YYREEE (reference sequence). Supplemented by reference TRBV5-4 and TRBJ1-2, the full variable domain reads ETGVTQSPTHLIKTRGQQVTLRCSSQSGHNTVSWYQQALGQGPQFIFQYYREEENGRGNFPPRFSGLQFPNYSSELNVNALELDDSALYLCASSLGQPYYGYTFGSGTRLTVV.

The rearrangement uses TRBV30 and TRBJ1-6; no clear D. The CDR3 length is 14 residues. The germline CDR1 and CDR2 sequences are GTSNPN and SVGIG (reference sequence). Trimming left V 1 base short and J 3 bases short, with 7 bases between. CDR3 amino acids: CAWSAGFYNSPLHF. CDR3 coding DNA: TGTGCCTGGAGTGCGGGGTTCTATAATTCACCCCTCCACTTT. Based on the CDR3 plus reference TRBV30 and TRBJ1-6, the full variable domain is SQTIHQWPATLVQPVGSPLSLECTVEGTSNPNLYWYRQAAGRGLQLLFYSVGIGQISSEVPQNLSASRPQDRQFILSSKKLLLSDSGFYLCAWSAGFYNSPLHFGNGTRLTVT.

The chain employs TRBV7-8 and TRBJ2-1; a possible D gene is TRBD2 (5 bases). The CDR3 contains 16 residues. Germline V gene data show CDR1 as SGHVS and CDR2 as FQNEAQ. The V end lost 2 bases, the J end lost 2 bases, and 13 bases lay between the germline ends. The DNA for the CDR3 is TGTGCCAGCAGCTTATCAGGTAGCGCAACCTACAATGAGCAGTTCTTC. This gives the protein CASSLSGSATYNEQFF. The full variable domain, with the rest looked up from reference TRBV7-8 and TRBJ2-1, is GAGVSQSPRYKVAKRGQDVALRCDPISGHVSLFWYQQALGQGPEFLTYFQNEAQLDKSGLPSDRFFAERPEGSVSTLKIQRTQQEDSAVYLCASSLSGSATYNEQFFGPGTRLTVL.

V and J are TRBV11-3 and TRBJ2-1; TRBD1 matches at 9 bases. V shed 5 bases, J shed 4 bases, and the junction held 6 bases outside the gene matches. The CDR3 has 15 amino acids. Germline V gene sequence: CDR1 SGHNT, CDR2 YENEEA. This CDR3 is CASSTRQGGYNEQFF. The CDR3 DNA sequence: TGTGCCAGCAGCACCCGACAGGGGGGATACAATGAGCAGTTCTTC. Based on the CDR3 plus reference TRBV11-3 and TRBJ2-1, the full variable domain is EAGVVQSPRYKIIEKKQPVAFWCNPISGHNTLYWYLQNLGQGPELLIRYENEEAVDDSQLPKDRFSAERLKGVDSTLKIQPAELGDSAVYLCASSTRQGGYNEQFFGPGTRLTVL.

This chain joins TRBV30 and TRBJ2-5; 9 bases agree with TRBD2. This CDR3 comprises 15 residues. Germline values: CDR1 GTSNPN, CDR2 SVGIG (reference sequence). V was pared by 2 bases and J by 5 bases, with 9 bases of the junction left unmatched. As DNA, the CDR3 is TGTGCCTGGAGTCGGATAGCGGGAGTTCGGGAGACCCAGTACTTC. Translation gives CAWSRIAGVRETQYF.

The V call is TRBV30, the J call TRBJ2-2; maybe TRBD1 (5 bases). V lost 0 bases and J 4 bases, leaving 9 bases between the germline ends. CDR3 length equals 14 residues. In germline, CDR1 is GTSNPN, CDR2 SVGIG (reference sequence). CDR3 DNA: TGTGCCTGGAGTGTAGGGGTGTCCACCGGGGAGCTGTTTTTT. Its protein product is CAWSVGVSTGELFF.

The table lists this clone with a count of one. The rearrangement uses TRBV19 and TRBJ1-2, with D unclear. Trimming stripped 1 base from V and 6 bases from J, with 3 bases between. The CDR3 length is 11 residues. The germline V gene has CDR1 LNHDA and CDR2 SQIVND (reference sequence). CDR3 sequence reads: CASSIGHGYTF. The CDR3 region has the DNA TGTGCCAGTAGTATAGGGCATGGCTACACCTTC. Combining the CDR3 with reference TRBV19 and TRBJ1-2 gives the whole variable domain DGGITQSPKYLFRKEGQNVTLSCEQNLNHDAMYWYRQDPGQGLRLIYYSQIVNDFQKGDIAEGYSVSREKKESFPLTVTSAQKNPTAFYLCASSIGHGYTFGSGTRLTVV.

This chain links TRBV19 with TRBJ2-7, with 8 bases lining up with TRBD1. CDR1 and CDR2 from the germline V gene are LNHDA and SQIVND (reference sequence). CDR3 size: 15 residues. Trimming removed 5 bases from V and 0 bases from J; junction bases left unmatched: 6. CDR3 DNA: TGTGCCAGTAGTCGACAGGGGCACAGCTCCTACGAGCAGTACTTC. Its protein is CASSRQGHSSYEQYF.

The chain joins TRBV2 to TRBJ1-2; D gene uncertain. Germline loops: CDR1 SNHLY, CDR2 FYNNEI. This CDR3 comprises 12 residues. V lost 5 bases and J lost 4, with 8 bases in between. CDR3 region: CASSLSPYGYTF. The CDR3 coding sequence is TGTGCCAGCAGTCTATCTCCCTATGGCTACACCTTC.

The chain recombines TRBV19 with TRBJ2-1; D is undetermined. CDR1 and CDR2 (germline): LNHDA, SQIVND (reference sequence). Between the trimmed V and J ends, which lost 4 bases and 9 bases, there was a span of 7 bases. The CDR3 runs 11 residues. CDR3 amino acids: CASSTPVEQFF. The CDR3 DNA sequence: TGTGCCAGTAGTACCCCGGTTGAGCAGTTCTTC.

The genes are TRBV9 and TRBJ2-6; TRBD1 might be the D (6 bases). V gave up 4 bases and J gave up 1 base, with 12 bases separating them. The CDR3 spans 16 residues. CDR1 and CDR2 (germline): SGDLS, YYNGEE. The CDR3 here is CASSSGTGSGANVLTF. In DNA, the CDR3 is TGTGCCAGCAGCTCGGGAACAGGGTCTGGGGCCAACGTCCTGACTTTC. The whole variable domain, remainder taken from reference TRBV9 and TRBJ2-6, is DSGVTQTPKHLITATGQRVTLRCSPRSGDLSVYWYQQSLDQGLQFLIQYYNGEERAKGNILERFSAQQFPDLHSELNLSSLELGDSALYFCASSSGTGSGANVLTFGAGSRLTVL.

CDR3 nucleotide sequence: TGTGCCACCAGCCGTGATCGGACAGGATCGTATGGCTACACCTTC. As protein: CATSRDRTGSYGYTF. This chain links TRBV15 with TRBJ1-2, with 7 bases identical to TRBD1. The CDR3 consists of 15 residues. V lost 5 bases to trimming and J lost 5 bases; unmatched junction nucleotides: 11. Germline CDR1 reads LNHNV; CDR2 reads YYDKDF (reference sequence). The full variable domain, rest sourced from reference TRBV15 and TRBJ1-2, is DAMVIQNPRYQVTQFGKPVTLSCSQTLNHNVMYWYQQKSSQAPKLLFHYYDKDFNNEADTPDNFQSRRPNTSFCFLDIRSPGLGDTAMYLCATSRDRTGSYGYTFGSGTRLTVV.

The chain employs TRBV25-1 and TRBJ2-5; a possible D gene is TRBD2 (7 bases). Deletions cut 3 bases from V and 4 bases from J, with 9 bases between. Germline V gives CDR1 MGHDK, CDR2 SYGVNS. The CDR3 is 13 residues long. CDR3: CASSEGGGETQYF. Written as DNA, the CDR3 is TGTGCCAGCAGTGAGGGAGGGGGAGAGACCCAGTACTTC.

V and J are TRBV3-1 (or the pseudogene TRBV3-2) and TRBJ2-2; D is ambiguous. The V and J ends lost 7 bases and 0 bases respectively, with 6 bases between them. The CDR3 has 13 residues. Looked up from germline, CDR1 is LGHDT and CDR2 is YNNKEL (reference sequence). Here the CDR3 reads CASTFANTGELFF. Here the CDR3 DNA reads TGTGCCAGCACCTTCGCGAACACCGGGGAGCTGTTTTTT.

The chain recombines TRBV3-1 (or the pseudogene TRBV3-2) with TRBJ1-1; TRBD1 matches at 9 bases. The trim removed 6 bases at V and 0 bases at J, leaving 2 bases unmatched. CDR1 is LGHDT, CDR2 YNNKEL, per germline (reference sequence). This CDR3 spans 14 amino acids. The CDR3 loop reads CASRGDRVNTEAFF. DNA of the CDR3: TGTGCCAGCAGGGGGGACAGGGTGAACACTGAAGCTTTCTTT.

This clone was found once. The chain combines TRBV5-1 with TRBJ2-3, with 13 bases aligning to TRBD2. The CDR3 covers 17 residues. J lost 0 bases, V lost 5 bases, and 6 bases had no gene match. The germline gives CDR1 SGHRS, CDR2 YFSETQ. The DNA for the CDR3 is TGCGCCAGCAGTCCCGGACTAGCGGGAGCTAGCACAGATACGCAGTATTTT. Amino acid sequence: CASSPGLAGASTDTQYF.

This rearrangement joins TRBV20-1 to TRBJ2-5, with 10 bases fitting TRBD2. J was trimmed by 9 bases and V by 3 bases; bases with no gene match: 10. Looked up from germline, CDR1 is DFQATT and CDR2 is SNEGSKA (reference sequence). The CDR3 covers 14 residues. As DNA, the CDR3 is TGCAGTGCTAGTTCTAGCGGGGGCTCCGAGGCCCAGTACTTC. Translation: CSASSSGGSEAQYF.